The 8 T cell receptor beta chains given below trace back to one sample, sequenced in a study of T cells in Graves' hyperthyroidism and ophthalmopathy. Researchers amplified the TCR beta CDR3 regions from RNA transcripts. First-round RT-PCR of the TCR CDR3 relied on the HTBI primer set. TCRdb re-analysed the multiplex PCR reads in MiXCR, keeping a single row per CDR3 protein. The sample includes about 360,000 distinct CDR3 sequences, roughly 25% of them seen just once. The material sequenced was blood. The source of these receptors is a man aged 50-59 years with Graves' hyperthyroidism.

This clonotype was detected many times. The genes are TRBV28 and TRBJ2-3, with TRBD2 matching 10 bases. The CDR3 contains 16 residues. Germline CDR1 is MDHEN and CDR2 is SYDVKM. V was clipped by 3 bases and J by 5 bases; unmatched bases: 8. CDR3 sequence: CASSLYQAGGGDTQYF. The CDR3 bases are TGTGCCAGCAGTTTGTACCAAGCGGGAGGGGGAGATACGCAGTATTTT. Complete variable domain (other parts from reference TRBV28 and TRBJ2-3): DVKVTQSSRYLVKRTGEKVFLECVQDMDHENMFWYRQDPGLGLRLIYFSYDVKMKEKGDIPEGYSVSREKKERFSLILESASTNQTSMYLCASSLYQAGGGDTQYFGPGTRLTVL.

This chain links TRBV7-2 with TRBJ2-3; D is ambiguous. The CDR3 extends over 13 amino acids. Germline lookup yields CDR1 SGHTA and CDR2 FQGNSA. Trimming took 5 bases from V and 10 from J, leaving 16 bases between them. CDR3 sequence reads: CASSPTNSYPQYF. The CDR3 coding sequence is TGTGCCAGCAGCCCGACCAACTCTTATCCGCAGTATTTT.

For this clonotype: With a much larger clone just one base away, this may be a read error. The chain links TRBV7-9 to TRBJ1-1, with 8 nucleotides matching TRBD1. This CDR3 has 17 residues. The germline V gene has CDR1 SEHNR and CDR2 FQNEAQ (reference sequence). The CDR3 reads CASSPLRTGRRNTEVFF. In nucleotides, the CDR3 is TGTGCCAGCAGCCCATTAAGGACAGGGCGGCGGAACACTGAAGTTTTCTTT.

The chain joins TRBV7-3 to TRBJ1-1; D might be TRBD1 (6 bases). The CDR3 length is 13 residues. Germline V lookup: CDR1 SGHTA, CDR2 FQGTGA. The V end lost 7 bases, the J end lost 4 bases, and 13 bases lay between the germline ends. CDR3 amino acids: CASNAGAGTEAFF. CDR3 coding DNA: TGTGCCAGCAATGCAGGGGCGGGCACTGAAGCTTTCTTT.

The rearrangement uses TRBV6-5 and TRBJ2-1; D gene uncertain. V was trimmed by 0 bases and J by 5 bases, leaving 11 bases between them. The CDR3 length is 15 residues. The germline V gene encodes CDR1 MNHEY and CDR2 SVGAGI. CDR3 in amino acids: CASSYSKARNNEQFF. The CDR3 DNA follows: TGTGCCAGCAGTTACTCGAAAGCGCGCAACAATGAGCAGTTCTTC.

The rearrangement links TRBV12-3 or TRBV12-4 to TRBJ2-2, with 7 bases fitting TRBD2. There are 16 residues in the CDR3. Unmatched junction bases numbered 9, after V lost 3 bases and J lost 5 bases. CDR3 coding DNA: TGTGCCAGCAGTTTTGGGGCGGGAGTAGGAACCGGGGAGCTGTTTTTT. Its translation is CASSFGAGVGTGELFF.

This clonotype was detected a few times. The V and J genes are TRBV20-1 and TRBJ1-6; 7 nucleotides align to TRBD1. Unmatched junction bases numbered 8, after V lost 2 bases and J lost 7 bases. Germline values: CDR1 DFQATT, CDR2 SNEGSKA (reference sequence). This CDR3 has 15 amino acids. CDR3 protein: CSARLIDRDNSPLHF. CDR3 in DNA: TGCAGTGCTAGACTGATTGACAGGGACAATTCACCCCTCCACTTT.

The genes are TRBV29-1 and TRBJ2-7; D remains ambiguous. V gave up 4 bases and J gave up 6 bases, with 13 bases separating them. The germline V gene encodes CDR1 SQVTM and CDR2 ANQGSEA. There are 12 residues in the CDR3. CDR3 region: CSVGDGVGEQYF. The CDR3 bases are TGCAGCGTTGGAGATGGGGTCGGCGAGCAGTACTTC.